Each of the 2 T cell receptor beta chains below was sequenced from the same sample in a study of blood T cell repertoires in COVID-19. Clones were sequenced by immunoSEQ multiplex PCR, and TCRdb holds only the in-frame ones, with some missing. The sample includes around 18,000 clones, roughly 87% of them seen just once. The sample taken for sequencing was peripheral blood. These receptors all come from a man aged 60 to 69 with active COVID-19.

This chain connects TRBV10-3 to TRBJ2-2; 10 nucleotides match TRBD1. The CDR3 is made up of 17 amino acids. Germline loops: CDR1 ENHRY, CDR2 SYGVKD. V trimming: 6 bases; J trimming: 2 bases; junction bases outside the gene matches: 9. This chain's CDR3 is CAISPGRQGANTGELFF. The CDR3 bases are TGTGCCATCAGCCCCGGAAGACAGGGGGCCAACACCGGGGAGCTGTTTTTT.

The V call is TRBV6-2 or TRBV6-3, the J call TRBJ2-5; D gene uncertain. The CDR3 has 12 residues. Germline assignment: CDR1 MNHEY and CDR2 SVGEGT. Trimming removed 5 bases at V and 7 bases at J, with 11 bases between. The CDR3 protein is CASSGLPGTQYF. CDR3 DNA sequence: TGTGCCAGCAGTGGCCTCCCGGGGACCCAGTACTTC.